The 8 T cell receptor beta chains presented below share a single source sample, sequenced in a study of blood T cell repertoires in COVID-19. Method: immunoSEQ multiplex PCR; TCRdb's copy keeps in-frame clones and lacks some. The sample has about 200,000 clones, roughly 86% seen once. Input material: peripheral blood. All receptors derive from a man aged 18 to 35 with active or convalescent COVID-19.

This clone appeared once. The J gene is TRBJ1-4, the V gene TRBV13; 10 bases fit TRBD1. V shed 5 bases, J shed 6 bases, and the junction held 6 bases outside the gene matches. This CDR3 region has 15 residues. Germline assignment: CDR1 PRHDT and CDR2 FYEKMQ (reference sequence). This CDR3 reads CASSITGTGDEKLFF. The CDR3 nucleotides read TGTGCCAGCAGCATAACCGGGACAGGGGATGAAAAACTGTTTTTT.

Comment on this clone: This CDR3 is also generated by other DNA sequences in the sample. J is TRBJ1-1 and V is TRBV20-1; no clear D. This CDR3 comprises 11 residues. Germline loops: CDR1 DFQATT, CDR2 SNEGSKA (reference sequence). V lost 5 bases and J 1 base, leaving 5 bases between the germline ends. The CDR3 sequence is CSASGNTEAFF. CDR3 coding DNA: TGCAGTGCTTCCGGGAACACTGAAGCTTTCTTT.

This clone was detected once. This rearrangement joins TRBV5-5 to TRBJ1-1, with D uncertain. CDR1 is SGHKS and CDR2 is YYEKEE in the germline V gene (reference sequence). This CDR3 has 13 residues. V lost 2 bases and J lost 4, with 9 bases in between. CDR3 protein: CASSFGGGTEAFF. For the CDR3, the DNA is TGTGCCAGCAGCTTCGGTGGAGGCACTGAAGCTTTCTTT.

The gene calls are TRBV12-5 and TRBJ2-5; 15 bases match TRBD2. V lost 6 bases and J lost 1; bases outside the gene matches: 3. The CDR3 loop spans 16 amino acids. Germline CDR1 LGHNT, CDR2 FRNRAP. CDR3 in amino acids: CASGPGLAGGQETQYF. CDR3 nucleotides: TGTGCTAGTGGCCCGGGACTAGCGGGGGGCCAAGAGACCCAGTACTTC.

This clone occurred once. The chain carries TRBV19 and TRBJ2-1; D is uncertain. The germline CDR1 and CDR2 sequences are LNHDA and SQIVND (reference sequence). The CDR3 loop spans 14 amino acids. Trimming took off 3 bases at V and 3 bases at J, with 9 bases between the two ends. The CDR3 nucleotides read TGTGCCAGTAGTATCCCCCTCTACTACAATGAGCAGTTCTTC. It encodes CASSIPLYYNEQFF.

The rearrangement links TRBV28 to TRBJ1-2; D not certain. The CDR3 is 15 residues long. Trimming took 2 bases from V and 2 from J, leaving 12 bases between them. Germline assignment: CDR1 MDHEN and CDR2 SYDVKM. DNA for the CDR3: TGTGCCAGCAGTTTAAATTCGGGTCCCAACTATGGCTACACCTTC. It specifies CASSLNSGPNYGYTF.

This clone has only one observation. J is TRBJ2-7 and V is TRBV3-1 (or the pseudogene TRBV3-2); no reliable D call. The length of the CDR3 is 13 residues. Germline V gene sequence: CDR1 LGHDT, CDR2 YNNKEL (reference sequence). Trimming stripped 1 base from V and 3 bases from J, with 7 bases between. The CDR3 bases are TGTGCCAGCAGCCAAGTTGAGGACTACGAGCAGTACTTC. Encoded protein: CASSQVEDYEQYF.

V gene TRBV30 combines with J gene TRBJ1-2, with TRBD1 matching 7 bases. This CDR3 is 11 amino acids long. CDR1 is GTSNPN, CDR2 SVGIG, per germline (reference sequence). The junction had 1 base not matched to a gene; V was cut back by 2 bases and J by 7 bases. DNA of the CDR3: TGTGCCTGGAGTAAGGGGGCTGGCTACACCTTC. Protein: CAWSKGAGYTF.